These 13 T cell receptor beta chains share one sample of origin, sequenced in a study of T cells in Graves' hyperthyroidism and ophthalmopathy. TCR beta CDR3 regions were amplified from RNA. First-round RT-PCR targeting the TCR CDR3 was performed with the HTBI primer set. One entry per CDR3 protein, called by TCRdb with MiXCR from the multiplex PCR reads. The sample has about 480,000 distinct CDR3 sequences, roughly 14% seen once. Source material: blood. These receptors were taken from a woman younger than 30 with Graves' hyperthyroidism.

Turning to this clonotype: Germline is not matched at one junction end, which may reflect a read error. The V gene is TRBV7-8, the J gene TRBJ1-1, with D possibly being TRBD1 (5 bases). The CDR3 length is 13 residues. Germline loops: CDR1 SGHVS, CDR2 FQNEAQ. The DNA for the CDR3 is TGTGCCAGCAACTTAGGGCAGGGTACTGAAGCTTTCTTT. Amino acids: CASNLGQGTEAFF.

This clonotype was counted many times. V gene TRBV3-1 combines with J gene TRBJ2-4, with D possibly being TRBD1 (6 bases). Trimming left V 5 bases short and J 6 bases short, with 14 bases between. The CDR3 sequence is 14 residues long. Germline assignment: CDR1 LGHDT and CDR2 YNNKEL (reference sequence). The CDR3 bases are TGTGCCAGCAGCGGCAGGGGTGGGAGAAACATTCAGTACTTC. Protein: CASSGRGGRNIQYF.

This clonotype occurred many times. The chain links TRBV6-1 to TRBJ2-2, with 8 positions matching TRBD2. Losses at the gene ends were 0 bases for V and 4 bases for J; bases not matched to a gene: 1. There are 15 residues in the CDR3. CDR1 MNHNS and CDR2 SASEGT come from the germline V gene. CDR3 protein: CASSEASGVTGELFF. For the CDR3, the DNA is TGTGCCAGCAGTGAAGCTAGCGGGGTCACCGGGGAGCTGTTTTTT.

The chain recombines TRBV5-1 with TRBJ2-1, with 9 positions matching TRBD2. Losses at the gene ends were 6 bases for V and 4 bases for J; bases not matched to a gene: 11. CDR3 size: 16 residues. CDR1 SGHRS and CDR2 YFSETQ come from the germline V gene. CDR3 in DNA: TGCGCCAGCACAGCACTTAGCGGGAGTATTTACAATGAGCAGTTCTTC. Translated: CASTALSGSIYNEQFF.

This chain joins TRBV18 and TRBJ1-5; 10 positions match TRBD1. The germline CDR1 and CDR2 sequences are KGHSH and LQKENI. Trimming removed 8 bases from V and 1 base from J; junction bases left unmatched: 2. CDR3 size: 14 residues. For the CDR3, the DNA is TGTGCCAGCGCGGACAGGGGGAGCAATCAGCCCCAGCATTTT. Translating it yields CASADRGSNQPQHF. Complete variable domain (other parts from reference TRBV18 and TRBJ1-5): NAGVMQNPRHLVRRRGQEARLRCSPMKGHSHVYWYRQLPEEGLKFMVYLQKENIIDESGMPKERFSAEFPKEGPSILRIQQVVRGDSAAYFCASADRGSNQPQHFGDGTRLSIL.

The chain couples TRBV10-2 to TRBJ2-1; tentative D call: TRBD2 (5 bases). This CDR3 region has 13 residues. Trimming took 7 bases from V and 9 from J, leaving 16 bases between them. The germline gives CDR1 WSHSY, CDR2 SAAADI. The CDR3 is CASKDLRAGEQFF. The CDR3, as DNA: TGCGCCAGCAAGGATCTACGCGCGGGTGAGCAGTTCTTC.

There are many counts of this clonotype. The gene calls are TRBV3-1 and TRBJ2-7, with 8 bases fitting TRBD2. The CDR3 runs 12 residues. Germline V gene lookup returns CDR1 LGHDT and CDR2 YNNKEL (reference sequence). V was pared by 4 bases and J by 6 bases, with 2 bases of the junction left unmatched. CDR3 amino acids: CASSLAGREQYV. The CDR3 DNA reads TGTGCCAGCAGCCTAGCGGGACGCGAGCAGTACGTC.

In this sample, this clonotype turned up many times. This chain joins TRBV9 and TRBJ2-5; the D is unclear. Germline lookup yields CDR1 SGDLS and CDR2 YYNGEE. The CDR3 is made up of 14 amino acids. V lost 3 bases and J 5 bases, leaving 14 bases between the germline ends. As DNA, the CDR3 is TGTGCCAGCAGCGCCCGGCAGAGCTGGGAGACCCAGTACTTC. It translates to CASSARQSWETQYF.

This clonotype appeared many times. The chain couples TRBV12-3 or TRBV12-4 to TRBJ1-1, with a possible D match to TRBD1 (6 bases). Trimming cost V 2 bases and J 0 bases, with 7 bases left between them. The CDR3 runs to 14 residues. CDR3 protein: CASSLWTVNTEAFF. In nucleotides, the CDR3 is TGTGCCAGCAGTTTATGGACAGTGAACACTGAAGCTTTCTTT.

This clonotype was counted at least ten times. This chain joins TRBV20-1 and TRBJ2-5; TRBD2 matches at 9 bases. Trimming at V came to 1 base and at J to 4 bases, leaving 4 bases not matched to a gene. Germline CDR1 and CDR2: DFQATT and SNEGSKA (reference sequence). The CDR3 covers 14 residues. CDR3 in amino acids: CSARGGRVAETQYF. The CDR3, as DNA: TGCAGTGCTAGAGGCGGGAGGGTAGCAGAGACCCAGTACTTC.

This clonotype was counted ten times or more. The chain couples TRBV7-9 to TRBJ2-7; 8 bases fit TRBD2. The ends lost 2 bases at V and 1 base at J; junction bases unmatched: 4. CDR3 size: 15 residues. Germline V gene sequence: CDR1 SEHNR, CDR2 FQNEAQ (reference sequence). CDR3 in amino acids: CASSLLAGFSYEQYV. The CDR3 DNA sequence: TGTGCCAGCAGCTTACTAGCGGGCTTTTCCTACGAGCAGTACGTC.

This clonotype came up a few times. One end of the junction varies from germline; a read error may be responsible. The chain joins TRBV7-2 to TRBJ1-2; D possibly corresponds to TRBD1 (6 bases). CDR3 length: 15 amino acids. Germline V lookup: CDR1 SGHTA, CDR2 FQGNSA. CDR3 coding DNA: TGTGCCAGCAGCGGATCTCCCGGGGGCATCTATGGCTACGCCTTC. This translates into CASSGSPGGIYGYAF.

J is TRBJ2-2 and V is TRBV28; 10 bases map to TRBD2. The CDR3 is 17 amino acids. The junction had 8 bases not matched to a gene; V was cut back by 3 bases and J by 4 bases. Per germline, CDR1 MDHEN and CDR2 SYDVKM. The CDR3, as DNA: TGTGCCAGCAGTTTGTCCGGGACTAGCGCACCCACCGGGGAGCTGTTTTTT. Translating it yields CASSLSGTSAPTGELFF.